These 2 T cell receptor beta chains were sequenced from one sample in a study of early T cells in non-severe SARS-CoV-2 infection. TCRdb re-called the 5' RACE reads with MiXCR, one entry per CDR3 protein. The table has tens of thousands of distinct CDR3 sequences, roughly 6% seen once; the top ten hold roughly 5.2%. Input material: whole blood. Receptor source: an adult who was a healthcare worker with PCR-confirmed SARS-CoV-2 infection or an uninfected control (not recorded which).

At least ten counts were recorded for this clonotype. CDR3 in amino acids: CASSPFGGQTTSYEQYF. CDR3 in DNA: TGTGCCAGCAGCCCCTTCGGGGGACAGACTACCTCCTACGAGCAGTACTTC. The chain carries TRBV12-3 or TRBV12-4 and TRBJ2-7; TRBD1 is a possible D gene (7 bases). V was trimmed by 6 bases and J by 0 bases, leaving 21 bases between them. The CDR3 loop spans 17 amino acids.

This clonotype was picked up many times. The chain has TRBV7-3 and TRBJ2-5, with TRBD2 matching 7 bases. Germline V gene lookup returns CDR1 SGHTA and CDR2 FQGTGA. V shed 1 base, J shed 5 bases, and the junction held 7 bases outside the gene matches. CDR3 size: 15 residues. The CDR3 DNA is TGTGCCAGCAGCTTAATGAGGACTAGTCTTGAGACCCAGTACTTC. Translation gives CASSLMRTSLETQYF.